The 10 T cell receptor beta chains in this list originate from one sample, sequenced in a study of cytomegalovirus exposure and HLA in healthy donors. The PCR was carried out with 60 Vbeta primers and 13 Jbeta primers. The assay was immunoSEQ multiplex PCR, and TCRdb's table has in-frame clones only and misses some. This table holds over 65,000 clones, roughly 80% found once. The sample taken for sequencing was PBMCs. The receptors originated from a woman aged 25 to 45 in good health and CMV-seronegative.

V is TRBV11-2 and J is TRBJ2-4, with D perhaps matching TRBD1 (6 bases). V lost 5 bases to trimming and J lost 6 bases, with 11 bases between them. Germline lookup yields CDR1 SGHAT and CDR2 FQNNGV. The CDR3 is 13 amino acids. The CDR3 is CASSKDSGNIQYF. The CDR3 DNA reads TGTGCCAGCAGCAAGGACAGTGGAAACATTCAGTACTTC.

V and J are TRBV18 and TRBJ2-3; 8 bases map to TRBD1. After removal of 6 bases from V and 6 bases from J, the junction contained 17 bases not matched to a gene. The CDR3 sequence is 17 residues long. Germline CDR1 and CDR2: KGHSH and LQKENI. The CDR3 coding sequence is TGTGCCAGCTCGCCTCAATCGACAGGGGTCCGCCCTGATACGCAGTATTTT. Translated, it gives CASSPQSTGVRPDTQYF.

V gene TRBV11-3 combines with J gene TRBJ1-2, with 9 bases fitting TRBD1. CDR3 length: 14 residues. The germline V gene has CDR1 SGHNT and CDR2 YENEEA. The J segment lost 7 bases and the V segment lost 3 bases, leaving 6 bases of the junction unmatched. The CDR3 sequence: CASSLTGGWIGYTF. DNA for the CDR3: TGTGCCAGCAGCTTGACAGGGGGGTGGATTGGCTACACCTTC.

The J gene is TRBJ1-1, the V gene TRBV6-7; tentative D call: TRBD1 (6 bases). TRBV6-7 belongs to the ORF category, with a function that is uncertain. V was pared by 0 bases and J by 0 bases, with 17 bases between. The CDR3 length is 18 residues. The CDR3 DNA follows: TGTGCCAGCAGTTACTCCCGTACAGGGTTTAGTATGAACACTGAAGCTTTCTTT. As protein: CASSYSRTGFSMNTEAFF.

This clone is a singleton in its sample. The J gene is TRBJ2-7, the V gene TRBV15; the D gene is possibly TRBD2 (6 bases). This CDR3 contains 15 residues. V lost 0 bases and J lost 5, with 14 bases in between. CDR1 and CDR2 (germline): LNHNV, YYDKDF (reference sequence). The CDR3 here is CATSRDRKGEDEQYF. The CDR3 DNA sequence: TGTGCCACCAGCAGAGATCGCAAAGGGGAGGACGAGCAGTACTTC.

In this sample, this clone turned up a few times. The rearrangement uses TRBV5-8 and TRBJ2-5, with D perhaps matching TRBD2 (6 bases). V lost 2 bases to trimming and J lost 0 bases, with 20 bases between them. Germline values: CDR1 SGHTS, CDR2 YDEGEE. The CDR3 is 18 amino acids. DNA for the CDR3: TGTGCCAGCAGCTTTGGGCTGCGTGGGGGGATCGACCAAGAGACCCAGTACTTC. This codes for CASSFGLRGGIDQETQYF.

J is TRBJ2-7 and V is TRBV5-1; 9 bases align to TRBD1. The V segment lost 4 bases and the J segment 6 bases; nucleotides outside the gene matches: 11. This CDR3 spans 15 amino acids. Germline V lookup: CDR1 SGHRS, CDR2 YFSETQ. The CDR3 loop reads CASSDRDRVPGEQYF. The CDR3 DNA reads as TGCGCCAGCAGCGACCGGGACAGGGTGCCTGGCGAGCAGTACTTC. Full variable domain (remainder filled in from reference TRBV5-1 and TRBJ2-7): KAGVTQTPRYLIKTRGQQVTLSCSPISGHRSVSWYQQTPGQGLQFLFEYFSETQRNKGNFPGRFSGRQFSNSRSEMNVSTLELGDSALYLCASSDRDRVPGEQYFGPGTRLTVT.

The CDR3 sequence: CASSLGYGGFRGNEQFF. Here the CDR3 DNA reads TGTGCCAGCAGCTTGGGGTACGGGGGTTTTAGGGGCAATGAGCAGTTCTTC. The J gene is TRBJ2-1, the V gene TRBV5-6, with D possibly being TRBD2 (6 bases). The CDR3 spans 17 residues. Germline values: CDR1 SGHDT, CDR2 YYEEEE. The V end lost 0 bases, the J end lost 6 bases, and 19 bases lay between the germline ends. Complete variable domain (other parts from reference TRBV5-6 and TRBJ2-1): DAGVTQSPTHLIKTRGQQVTLRCSPKSGHDTVSWYQQALGQGPQFIFQYYEEEERQRGNFPDRFSGHQFPNYSSELNVNALLLGDSALYLCASSLGYGGFRGNEQFFGPGTRLTVL.

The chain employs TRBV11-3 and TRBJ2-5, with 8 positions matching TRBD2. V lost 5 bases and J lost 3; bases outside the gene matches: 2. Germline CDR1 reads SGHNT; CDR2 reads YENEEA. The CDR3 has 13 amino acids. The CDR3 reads CASSPGGEETQYF. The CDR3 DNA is TGTGCCAGCAGCCCCGGGGGGGAAGAGACCCAGTACTTC.

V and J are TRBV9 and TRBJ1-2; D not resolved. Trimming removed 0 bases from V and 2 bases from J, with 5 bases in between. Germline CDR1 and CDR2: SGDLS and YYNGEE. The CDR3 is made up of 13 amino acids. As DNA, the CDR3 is TGTGCCAGCAGCGTAGAACAAAACTATGGCTACACCTTC. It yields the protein CASSVEQNYGYTF.